What follows describes a single T cell receptor (beta chain). This CDR3 is built from 14 residues. Germline CDR1 reads SGDLS; CDR2 reads YYNGEE. V lost 3 bases, J lost 3 bases, and 12 bases lay in between. The data derive from a study of blood T cell repertoires in COVID-19. Turning to the study itself: From the United States, Italy and Spain came samples of acute and convalescent COVID-19.

Measured with immunoSEQ multiplex PCR; TCRdb has only the in-frame clones, and not every one. The sample has about 150,000 clones, over 70% seen once. The rearrangement joins TRBV9 to TRBJ1-1; TRBD1 is a possible D gene (6 bases). This receptor was identified in a man aged 50-59 years with active or convalescent COVID-19. Source material: peripheral blood. CDR3 loop: CASSAQGRDTEAFF. The CDR3 bases are TGTGCCAGCAGCGCACAGGGTAGGGACACTGAAGCTTTCTTT.